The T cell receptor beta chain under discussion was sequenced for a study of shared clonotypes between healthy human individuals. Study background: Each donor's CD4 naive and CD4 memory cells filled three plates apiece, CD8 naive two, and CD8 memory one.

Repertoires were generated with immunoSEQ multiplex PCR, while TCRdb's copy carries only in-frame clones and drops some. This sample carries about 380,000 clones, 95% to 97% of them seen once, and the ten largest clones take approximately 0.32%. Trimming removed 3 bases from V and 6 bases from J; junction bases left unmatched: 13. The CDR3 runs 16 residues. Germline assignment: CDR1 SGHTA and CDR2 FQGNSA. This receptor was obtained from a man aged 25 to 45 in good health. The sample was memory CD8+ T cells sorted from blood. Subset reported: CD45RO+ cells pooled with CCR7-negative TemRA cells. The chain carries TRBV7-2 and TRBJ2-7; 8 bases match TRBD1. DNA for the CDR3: TGTGCCAGCAGCTTTTCTTGGACAGGGTTTACATCCGAGCAGTACTTC. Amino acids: CASSFSWTGFTSEQYF.